A selection of T cell receptor beta chains follows, all from one sample in a study of T-cell memory formation after mild COVID-19. TCRdb reprocessed the 5' RACE reads with MiXCR, giving one entry per CDR3 protein. This repertoire shows hundreds of thousands of distinct CDR3 sequences, roughly 26% found once; its top ten account for 8.8%. The sequencing input was PBMCs or a T cell subset sorted from them (not recorded which). These receptors were obtained from an adult woman who had mild COVID-19 (a few samples of this study predate the infection). Cell type and time point are not known. Both conserved end residues are part of each CDR3. Each record gives: CDR3 DNA, CDR3 protein, V gene, clone size, J gene, D gene. A D gene is named only where the DNA matches it firmly. Expanded clones get a size class; other rows say once, few or many, or leave the size out.

DNA: TGTGCCAGCTCACCAGGGACAGAGGGGAATCAGCCCCAGCATTTT; CDR3: CASSPGTEGNQPQHF; V: TRBV18; size: -; J: TRBJ1-5; D: TRBD1
DNA: TGTGCCAGCAGTTTAAGGGAGGGTGGATACGAGCAGTACTTC; CDR3: CASSLREGGYEQYF; V: TRBV27; size: many; J: TRBJ2-7; D: TRBD2
DNA: TGTGCCAGCAGCTCGGCCTCGACTGCTTTGAACACTGAAGCTTTCTTT; CDR3: CASSSASTALNTEAFF; V: TRBV7-9; size: -; J: TRBJ1-1; D: -
DNA: TGTGCCAGCAGCCCCGCGCTGGGACTAGTAGGCACCGGGGAGCTGTTTTTT; CDR3: CASSPALGLVGTGELFF; V: TRBV7-3; size: -; J: TRBJ2-2; D: TRBD2
DNA: TGCGCCAGCAGCCCCTCCGGGACAGGGGGAACCGGGGAGCTGTTTTTT; CDR3: CASSPSGTGGTGELFF; V: TRBV5-1; size: -; J: TRBJ2-2; D: TRBD1
DNA: TGTGCCAGCAGCTTAACCGGGACAGGGGTAACAGATACGCAGTATTTT; CDR3: CASSLTGTGVTDTQYF; V: TRBV7-2; size: -; J: TRBJ2-3; D: TRBD1
DNA: TGCGCCAGCAGCACTACGGGACAGGCGGGGATAAACGGCTACACCTTC; CDR3: CASSTTGQAGINGYTF; V: TRBV5-1; size: -; J: TRBJ1-2; D: TRBD1
DNA: TGTGCCAGCAGCTTGAGGGGACTAGCGGGGGGCACAGATACGCAGTATTTT; CDR3: CASSLRGLAGGTDTQYF; V: TRBV5-6; size: few; J: TRBJ2-3; D: TRBD2
DNA: TGTGCCACCAGCCCAACTGGTTACAATGAGCAGTTCTTC; CDR3: CATSPTGYNEQFF; V: TRBV15; size: -; J: TRBJ2-1; D: -
DNA: TGTGCCAGCACAGGATCTGGGGCCGAGGGGTACAATGAGCAGTTCTTC; CDR3: CASTGSGAEGYNEQFF; V: TRBV2; size: -; J: TRBJ2-1; D: -
DNA: TGCGCCAGCAGCCAACCCGGGACAGGGGCGACCTACGAGCAGTACTTC; CDR3: CASSQPGTGATYEQYF; V: TRBV4-1; size: once; J: TRBJ2-7; D: TRBD1
DNA: TGCGCCAGTATCAGGGGGGAAGAGACCCAGTACTTC; CDR3: CASIRGEETQYF; V: TRBV23-1; size: -; J: TRBJ2-5; D: -
DNA: TGTGCCAGCAGTTTAAGTGGCCAGTTGGGTTGGGAGCAGTACTTC; CDR3: CASSLSGQLGWEQYF; V: TRBV12-3/TRBV12-4; size: -; J: TRBJ2-7; D: -
DNA: TGTGCCAGTACTCTTGAGCAGTTCTTC; CDR3: CASTLEQFF; V: TRBV19; size: -; J: TRBJ2-1; D: -
DNA: TGTGCCAGCAGTTTGGAGTCCCCTGAAGCTTTCTTT; CDR3: CASSLESPEAFF; V: TRBV12-3/TRBV12-4; size: many; J: TRBJ1-1; D: -
DNA: TGCAGCGATTTTAGAGGGGACGAAGCTTTCTTT; CDR3: CSDFRGDEAFF; V: TRBV29-1; size: -; J: TRBJ1-1; D: -
DNA: TGTGCCACCAGTGGCCCGAACCTGAAAGAGACCCAGTACTTC; CDR3: CATSGPNLKETQYF; V: TRBV24-1; size: few; J: TRBJ2-5; D: -
DNA: TGTGCCAGCAGTGTAGCAGATACGCAGTATTTT; CDR3: CASSVADTQYF; V: TRBV9; size: many; J: TRBJ2-3; D: -
DNA: TGTGCCAGCAGTTACCTCGGGTCAACTAATGAAAAACTGTTTTTT; CDR3: CASSYLGSTNEKLFF; V: TRBV6-2/TRBV6-3; size: few; J: TRBJ1-4; D: -
DNA: TGTGCCAGCAGCTCGGGACTAGCGGGACACTACGAGCAGTACTTC; CDR3: CASSSGLAGHYEQYF; V: TRBV5-6; size: -; J: TRBJ2-7; D: TRBD2
DNA: TGCAGTGCTAGAGTAACGGGGGAACGGGTTCAGTACTTC; CDR3: CSARVTGERVQYF; V: TRBV20-1; size: -; J: TRBJ2-4; D: -
DNA: TGTGCCAGCAGTTTCGCTTTGAACACCGGGGAGCTGTTTTTT; CDR3: CASSFALNTGELFF; V: TRBV12-3/TRBV12-4; size: few; J: TRBJ2-2; D: -
DNA: TGTGCCAGCAGCTTAAGCAGGGACAGGTCCGAGCAGTACTTC; CDR3: CASSLSRDRSEQYF; V: TRBV7-3; size: -; J: TRBJ2-7; D: TRBD1
DNA: TGTGCCAGCAGTTTAATTTCGGGAACTGAAGCTTTCTTT; CDR3: CASSLISGTEAFF; V: TRBV27; size: -; J: TRBJ1-1; D: -
DNA: TGCGCCAGCAGCCGGACACCTACGAATGAAAAACTGTTTTTT; CDR3: CASSRTPTNEKLFF; V: TRBV4-3; size: -; J: TRBJ1-4; D: -
DNA: TGCGCCAGCAGCTCGGAATACTCAGCTTTCTTT; CDR3: CASSSEYSAFF; V: TRBV5-1; size: many; J: TRBJ1-1; D: -
DNA: TGTGCCATCAGTCTAACAGGGGTAGGAGAGACCCAGTACTTC; CDR3: CAISLTGVGETQYF; V: TRBV10-3; size: -; J: TRBJ2-5; D: TRBD1